A single sample gave rise to the 8 T cell receptor beta chains below, sequenced in a study of early T cells in non-severe SARS-CoV-2 infection. TCRdb reprocessed the 5' RACE reads with MiXCR, giving one entry per CDR3 protein. Among some 40,000 distinct CDR3 sequences listed, roughly 5% were seen once. Input material: whole blood. These TCRs come from an adult who was a healthcare worker with PCR-confirmed SARS-CoV-2 infection or an uninfected control (not recorded which).

This clonotype is judged medium-sized. The V and J genes are TRBV28 and TRBJ2-3, with D uncertain. The CDR3 runs 12 residues. V gave up 3 bases and J gave up 6 bases, with 7 bases separating them. Germline V CDR1 and CDR2: MDHEN, SYDVKM. Written as DNA, the CDR3 is TGTGCCAGCAGTTTTTTAGGGGATACGCAGTATTTT. Translating it yields CASSFLGDTQYF.

This clonotype was seen many times. The V call is TRBV16, the J call TRBJ1-5, with a weak D call TRBD1 (6 bases). V dropped 0 bases and J dropped 5 bases, with 14 bases sitting between them. Germline CDR1 and CDR2: KGHSY and FQNENV. The CDR3 is made up of 16 amino acids. The CDR3: CASSQSGGLRDQPQHF. In DNA form, the CDR3 reads TGTGCCAGCAGCCAATCGGGGGGCCTTAGGGATCAGCCCCAGCATTTT.

This clonotype occurred a few times. V and J are TRBV13 and TRBJ2-3; tentatively, D is TRBD1 or TRBD2 (5 bases each). V dropped 5 bases and J dropped 4 bases, with 16 bases sitting between them. Germline CDR1 is PRHDT and CDR2 is FYEKMQ (reference sequence). The CDR3 sequence is 15 residues long. The CDR3 spells CASSRGPRGADTQYF. The CDR3 DNA sequence: TGTGCCAGCAGCCGGGGCCCACGCGGCGCAGATACGCAGTATTTT. The full variable domain, with the rest looked up from reference TRBV13 and TRBJ2-3, is AAGVIQSPRHLIKEKRETATLKCYPIPRHDTVYWYQQGPGQDPQFLISFYEKMQSDKGSIPDRFSAQQFSDYHSELNMSSLELGDSALYFCASSRGPRGADTQYFGPGTRLTVL.

This clonotype appeared a few times. A much larger clone lies a single base off, so this may be a read error. CDR3 in amino acids: CASSKVKEEDTDTQYF. The CDR3, as DNA: TGTGCCAGCAGCAAAGTCAAAGAGGAGGACACAGATACGCAGTATTTT. The chain carries TRBV21-1 and TRBJ2-3; TRBD2, the table's D call, was not compared with the DNA. TRBV21-1 is a pseudogene. The CDR3 sequence is 16 residues long.

This clonotype was seen repeatedly, ten times or more. V gene TRBV20-1 combines with J gene TRBJ2-7, with D possibly being TRBD1 or TRBD2 (6 bases each). The CDR3 runs 14 residues. The germline gives CDR1 DFQATT, CDR2 SNEGSKA (reference sequence). V was clipped by 1 base and J by 5 bases, with 15 bases between them. The CDR3 sequence is CSARGGATVHEQYF. CDR3 sequence (DNA): TGCAGTGCTAGAGGGGGGGCTACAGTCCACGAGCAGTACTTC.

This clonotype has a handful of counts. V usage is TRBV10-3 and J usage is TRBJ2-1, with 9 positions matching TRBD1. From germline, CDR1 is ENHRY and CDR2 SYGVKD. Trimming cost V 9 bases and J 6 bases; bases outside gene matches: 6. The CDR3 is 13 residues long. The chain's CDR3 is CAITGGVGNEQFF. CDR3 coding DNA: TGTGCCATAACAGGGGGCGTTGGCAATGAGCAGTTCTTC.

The table lists this clonotype with many counts. V is TRBV5-6 and J is TRBJ2-1; no firm D call. This CDR3 has 13 residues. V lost 1 base, J lost 10 bases, and 12 bases lay in between. The germline V gene encodes CDR1 SGHDT and CDR2 YYEEEE. CDR3 coding DNA: TGTGCCAGCAGCTTGCGGGCCCAGCGCGAGCAGTTCTTC. It yields the protein CASSLRAQREQFF. Drawing the rest from reference TRBV5-6 and TRBJ2-1, the complete variable domain is DAGVTQSPTHLIKTRGQQVTLRCSPKSGHDTVSWYQQALGQGPQFIFQYYEEEERQRGNFPDRFSGHQFPNYSSELNVNALLLGDSALYLCASSLRAQREQFFGPGTRLTVL.

This clonotype was counted a single time. The chain couples TRBV6-5 to TRBJ2-1; 12 nucleotides match TRBD2. This CDR3 has 15 residues. Germline V lookup: CDR1 MNHEY, CDR2 SVGAGI. The V and J ends lost 6 bases and 6 bases, in that order; junction bases with no gene match: 6. CDR3 amino acids: CASRRTSGRSNEQFF. Here the CDR3 DNA reads TGTGCCAGCAGAAGAACTAGCGGGAGGTCCAATGAGCAGTTCTTC.